This is a list of T cell receptor beta chains from one sample in a study of identical twins. TCRdb ran MiXCR on the 5' RACE reads and lists one entry per CDR3 protein. The sample carries around 1.7 million distinct CDR3 sequences, about 31% recorded once. Specimen: cord blood. These receptors were taken from a newborn girl in good health. CDR3s include the opening cysteine and the closing phenylalanine or tryptophan. D genes are given only for firm matches. Clone size appears in some rows only: once, few, many, or a class for an expanded clone.

NA TRBJ1-1 TRBV20-1 few CSASCIRGAGRDTEAFF TGCAGTGCTAGTTGCATCCGCGGGGCAGGGAGGGACACTGAAGCTTTCTTT
TRBD2 TRBJ2-7 TRBV18 NA CASSPGGSGIREQYF TGTGCCAGCTCACCGGGGGGTAGCGGGATTCGGGAGCAGTACTTC
TRBD2 TRBJ2-3 TRBV5-6 NA CASSLRTSGIPSTDTQYF TGTGCCAGCAGCTTGAGAACTAGCGGGATCCCAAGCACAGATACGCAGTATTTT
TRBD1 TRBJ1-4 TRBV20-1 few CSANVAGGGEKLFF TGCAGTGCTAACGTGGCAGGGGGCGGTGAAAAACTGTTTTTT
TRBD2 TRBJ2-3 TRBV10-3 NA CAISESSGGATDTQYF TGTGCCATCAGTGAGAGCAGCGGGGGGGCAACAGATACGCAGTATTTT
NA TRBJ1-2 TRBV5-6 NA CASRQLTEPTYGYTF TGTGCCAGCAGACAACTTACGGAACCCACCTATGGCTACACCTTC
NA TRBJ1-1 TRBV5-1 NA CASSLDKTGNTEAFF TGCGCCAGCAGCTTGGATAAGACAGGGAACACTGAAGCTTTCTTT
NA TRBJ2-7 TRBV11-2 NA CASSLDPGPTREQYF TGTGCCAGCAGCTTAGATCCGGGACCAACACGCGAGCAGTACTTC
NA TRBJ2-1 TRBV6-1 few CASRGEHFLGENEQFF TGTGCCAGCAGGGGAGAACATTTTTTGGGGGAGAATGAGCAGTTCTTC
NA TRBJ1-2 TRBV20-1 few CSVGHREGYGYTF TGCAGTGTCGGCCACAGGGAAGGCTATGGCTACACCTTC
NA TRBJ2-3 TRBV6-6 many CASSYPGRKVDTQYF TGTGCCAGCAGTTACCCAGGGAGAAAAGTAGATACGCAGTATTTT
NA TRBJ2-2 TRBV7-2 NA CASGDFGDTGELFF TGTGCCAGCGGGGACTTCGGGGACACCGGGGAGCTGTTTTTT
NA TRBJ1-1 TRBV5-1 few CASSLRPAGRNTEAFF TGCGCCAGCAGCTTGCGCCCCGCAGGGAGGAACACTGAAGCTTTCTTT
NA TRBJ2-4 TRBV15 NA CATSREQLAKNIQYF TGTGCCACCAGCAGAGAGCAGCTAGCCAAAAACATTCAGTACTTC
NA TRBJ1-1 TRBV7-9 NA CASSPSPGGANTEAFF TGTGCCAGCAGCCCCTCCCCCGGAGGAGCAAACACTGAAGCTTTCTTT
NA TRBJ2-5 TRBV20-1 few CSAARTTQETQYF TGCAGTGCTGCCAGGACTACCCAAGAGACCCAGTACTTC
TRBD1 TRBJ2-3 TRBV29-1 few CSVEGGTESTDTQYF TGCAGCGTTGAAGGAGGGACAGAGAGCACAGATACGCAGTATTTT
TRBD1 TRBJ2-7 TRBV13 NA CASSLEQGLTYEQYF TGTGCCAGCAGCTTAGAACAGGGGCTTACCTACGAGCAGTACTTC
NA TRBJ1-3 TRBV2 NA CASSWRNTIYF TGTGCCAGCAGTTGGAGAAACACCATATATTTT
NA TRBJ2-5 TRBV12-3/TRBV12-4 few CASSLIGYQETQYF TGTGCCAGCAGTTTAATCGGGTACCAAGAGACCCAGTACTTC
TRBD2 TRBJ2-1 TRBV9 once CASSVTAGGYNEQFF TGTGCCAGCAGCGTAACAGCGGGGGGCTACAATGAGCAGTTCTTC
TRBD2 TRBJ2-1 TRBV20-1 few CSARVGLAIEQFF TGCAGTGCTAGAGTTGGACTAGCGATAGAGCAGTTCTTC